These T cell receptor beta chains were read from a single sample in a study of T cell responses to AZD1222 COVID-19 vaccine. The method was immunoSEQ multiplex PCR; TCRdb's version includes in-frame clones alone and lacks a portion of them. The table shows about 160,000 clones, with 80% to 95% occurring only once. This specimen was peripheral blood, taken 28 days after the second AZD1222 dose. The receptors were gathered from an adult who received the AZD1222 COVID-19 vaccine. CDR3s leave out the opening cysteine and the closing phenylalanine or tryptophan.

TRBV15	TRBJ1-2	ATSPRGEGYT
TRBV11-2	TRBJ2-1	ASSQQTGTSGDNEQF
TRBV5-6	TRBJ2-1	ASSLTGINEQF
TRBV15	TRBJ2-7	ATSRDQLESGLYEQY
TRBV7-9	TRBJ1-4	ASSLERGESEKLF
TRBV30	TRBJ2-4	AWSGTGWNIQY
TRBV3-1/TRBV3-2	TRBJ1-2	ASSQERGTPRDGYT
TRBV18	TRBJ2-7	ASSPPGRVAYEQY
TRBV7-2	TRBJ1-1	ASSLGAGVGTEAF
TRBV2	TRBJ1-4	ASSEGQGAGKLF
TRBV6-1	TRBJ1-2	ASSELGGFDGYT
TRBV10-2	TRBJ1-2	ASSEAANYGYT
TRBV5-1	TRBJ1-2	ASSLEASTAGGYT
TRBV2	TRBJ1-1	ASPKGGPGETEAF
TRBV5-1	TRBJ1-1	ASSLHGENTEAF
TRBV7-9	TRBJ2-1	ASSPGTSGHNEQF
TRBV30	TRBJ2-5	AWSPDRQETQY
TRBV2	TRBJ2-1	ASSPRDLPSGGEQF
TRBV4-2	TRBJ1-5	ASSPLRDSNQPQH
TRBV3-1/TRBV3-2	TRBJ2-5	ASSQETGGQETQY
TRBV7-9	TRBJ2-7	ASSSRDRHPREQY
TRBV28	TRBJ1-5	ASRDRGVSRPQH
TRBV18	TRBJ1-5	ASSDSNQPQH
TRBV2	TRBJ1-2	ASKVEGTGVEGYT
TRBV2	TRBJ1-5	ASSTGQGNQPQH
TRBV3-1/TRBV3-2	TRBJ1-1	ASSRGPGRSGTEAF
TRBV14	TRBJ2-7	ASSQVPVISGTGFDEQY
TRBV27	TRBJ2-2	ASSLLAERGNTGELF
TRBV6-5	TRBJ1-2	ASSEDRVTGYT
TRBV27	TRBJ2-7	ASSRSPWTGDLTYEQY
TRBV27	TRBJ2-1	ASSSGAFEQF
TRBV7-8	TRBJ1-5	ASASSANQPQH
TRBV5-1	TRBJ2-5	ASSPRLAGVRGWGETQY
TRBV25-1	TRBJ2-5	ASSEFRGQETQY
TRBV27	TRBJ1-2	ASSLGQAKGYT
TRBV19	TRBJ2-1	ASSIQGKNEQF
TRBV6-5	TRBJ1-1	ATLAAGHTEAF
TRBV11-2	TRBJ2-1	ASSSGIAGEGEQF
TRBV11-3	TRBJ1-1	ASSLSGMNTEAF
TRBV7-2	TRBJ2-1	ASRPEPTGRFNEQF
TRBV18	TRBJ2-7	ASSPREGEQY
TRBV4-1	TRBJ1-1	ASSQDPGNTEAF
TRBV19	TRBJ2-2	ASSIGTGIMAGELF
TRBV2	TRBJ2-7	ASSEYRAPYEQY
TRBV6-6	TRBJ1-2	ASSLTGQGTY
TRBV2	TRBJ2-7	ASRLDSYEQY
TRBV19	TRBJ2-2	ASSIEPGVPTGELF
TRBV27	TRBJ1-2	ASSNRANYGYT
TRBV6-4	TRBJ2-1	ASSHSRGGIPYNEQF
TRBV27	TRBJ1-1	ASSLSRDVAEAF
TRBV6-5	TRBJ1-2	ASSYDSNYGYT
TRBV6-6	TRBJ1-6	ASSPPGFNSPLH
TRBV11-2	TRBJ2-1	ASSLDLTYNEQF
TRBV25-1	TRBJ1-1	ASTRGGSEAF
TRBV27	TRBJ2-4	ASSPGTSGFADKNIQY